One sample yielded the 8 T cell receptor beta chains listed below, sequenced in a study of blood T cell repertoires in COVID-19 (dated by TCRdb to between 2020 and 2021). Libraries were constructed by the immunoSEQ multiplex PCR assay. Entries here come from immuneACCESS through TCRdb and include only in-frame sequences with V and J called. Some clones fail to appear in such tables; in the studies checked, an unresolved V gene covers under half of the shortfall, and the cause of the remainder is unknown. The sample table shows a few hundred thousand clones, and over 75% are seen once. The ten largest clones add up to almost 9.5% of the sample. Source material: peripheral blood. The receptors shown here come from a man aged 18-30 years with active or convalescent COVID-19.

J is TRBJ1-1 and V is TRBV12-3 or TRBV12-4; D is uncertain. The CDR3 is 13 amino acids. The V and J ends lost 7 bases and 1 base respectively, with 10 bases between them. As DNA, the CDR3 is TGTGCCAGCAAGCGGGGTTGGAACACTGAAGCTTTCTTT. This sequence encodes CASKRGWNTEAFF.

The chain uses TRBV4-1 and TRBJ2-3, with D tentatively TRBD1 (6 bases). V lost 4 bases and J 3 bases, leaving 11 bases between the germline ends. The CDR3 has 14 residues. Germline lookup yields CDR1 MGHRA and CDR2 YSYEKL. The CDR3 region is CASSRGQSTDTQYF. In DNA form, the CDR3 reads TGCGCCAGCAGCCGCGGACAGAGTACAGATACGCAGTATTTT.

The V and J genes are TRBV15 and TRBJ1-1; D remains ambiguous. The CDR3 extends over 14 amino acids. V lost 1 base and J lost 1, with 7 bases in between. Germline values: CDR1 LNHNV, CDR2 YYDKDF (reference sequence). In nucleotides, the CDR3 is TGTGCCACCAGCAGAGTGCAGGCGAACACTGAAGCTTTCTTT. Translated, it gives CATSRVQANTEAFF.

V usage is TRBV4-1 and J usage is TRBJ1-3; weak D call: TRBD1 (6 bases). V dropped 5 bases and J dropped 2 bases, with 19 bases sitting between them. The CDR3 consists of 17 residues. Per germline, CDR1 MGHRA and CDR2 YSYEKL. The CDR3: CASSYPGTQRTGNTIYF. In nucleotides, the CDR3 is TGCGCCAGCAGCTACCCCGGGACACAACGTACTGGAAACACCATATATTTT.

J is TRBJ2-5 and V is TRBV27; TRBD2 matches 14 bases. In germline, CDR1 is MNHEY, CDR2 SMNVEV (reference sequence). Trimming removed 5 bases from V and 3 bases from J; junction bases left unmatched: 5. The CDR3 contains 16 residues. This CDR3 is CASSIRLAGGEETQYF. CDR3 DNA: TGTGCCAGCAGTATACGACTAGCGGGGGGGGAAGAGACCCAGTACTTC.

This clone was seen just once. The chain has TRBV2 and TRBJ1-3; the D gene is possibly TRBD1 (6 bases). The CDR3 has 14 amino acids. The V and J ends lost 5 bases and 3 bases respectively, with 11 bases between them. Germline V lookup: CDR1 SNHLY, CDR2 FYNNEI. CDR3 sequence reads: CASSTQGFGNTIYF. For the CDR3, the DNA is TGTGCCAGCAGTACACAGGGCTTTGGAAACACCATATATTTT.

The chain recombines TRBV3-1 (or the pseudogene TRBV3-2) with TRBJ1-3; D perhaps matches TRBD1 (5 bases). V gave up 5 bases and J gave up 0 bases, with 11 bases separating them. Germline loops: CDR1 LGHDT, CDR2 YNNKEL (reference sequence). This CDR3 spans 15 amino acids. CDR3 residues: CASSWGWDSGNTIYF. The CDR3 DNA sequence: TGTGCCAGCAGCTGGGGCTGGGACTCTGGAAACACCATATATTTT.

The chain employs TRBV7-8 and TRBJ2-7; 11 bases agree with TRBD1. The V gene's germline CDR1 is SGHVS and CDR2 FQNEAQ. The CDR3 contains 15 residues. The J segment lost 2 bases and the V segment lost 4 bases, leaving 4 bases of the junction unmatched. CDR3 sequence (DNA): TGTGCCAGCAGCTCACCGGGACAGGGGGCCTACGAGCAGTACTTC. Translated, it gives CASSSPGQGAYEQYF.